Described below is a single TCR beta chain sequence and its context. Looked up from germline, CDR1 is LNHDA and CDR2 is SQIVND (reference sequence). The CDR3 spans 14 residues. Trimming pared 9 bases from V and 1 base from J, leaving 15 bases between. Naive-designated CD8 cells lacked CD45RO, were positively enriched for CCR7, and omitted terminally differentiated effector memory CD45RA+ cells. The sample belongs to a study of shared clonotypes between healthy human individuals. Only in-frame clones appear in the TCRdb table, and some are missing; sequencing was by immunoSEQ multiplex PCR. Of around 2,100,000 clones in the sample, just under 95% are singletons; the top ten hold approximately 1.2%.

Input material: naive CD8+ T cells sorted from blood. V gene TRBV19 combines with J gene TRBJ1-1; a weak D match, TRBD1 (5 bases). The TCR originated in a young man in good health. The CDR3 bases are TGTGCCAGCTGCCCCGGGACCGGGAACACTGAAGCTTTCTTT. Its translation: CASCPGTGNTEAFF.